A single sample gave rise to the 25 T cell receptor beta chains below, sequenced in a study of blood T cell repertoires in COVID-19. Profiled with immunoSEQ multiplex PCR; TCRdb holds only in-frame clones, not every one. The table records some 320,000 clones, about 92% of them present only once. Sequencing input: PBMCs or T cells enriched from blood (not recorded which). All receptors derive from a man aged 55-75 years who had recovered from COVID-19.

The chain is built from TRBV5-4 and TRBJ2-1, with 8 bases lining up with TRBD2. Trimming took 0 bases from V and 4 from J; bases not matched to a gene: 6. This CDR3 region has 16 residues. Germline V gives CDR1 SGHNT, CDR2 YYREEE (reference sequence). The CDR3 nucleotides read TGTGCCAGCAGCTTGGTCGCGGGAGGTTTATACAATGAGCAGTTCTTC. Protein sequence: CASSLVAGGLYNEQFF.

CDR3: CASSYSTSDRLNGYTF. The CDR3 DNA follows: TGTGCCAGCAGTTATTCTACCTCTGACAGGTTAAATGGCTACACCTTC. The chain employs TRBV6-5 and TRBJ1-2, with a weak D call TRBD1 (6 bases). Per the germline V gene, CDR1 is MNHEY and CDR2 is SVGAGI. V shed 3 bases and J shed 6 bases, with 20 bases lying between them. The CDR3 runs to 16 residues.

The CDR3, as DNA: TGTGCCAGCAGGCGTGGCTCCGGGACAGGGGGGACCGGCTACACCTTC. Protein sequence: CASRRGSGTGGTGYTF. The chain carries TRBV6-6 and TRBJ1-2; 11 nucleotides line up with TRBD1. This CDR3 is built from 16 residues. Germline V gives CDR1 MNHNY, CDR2 SVGAGI (reference sequence). The J segment lost 8 bases and the V segment lost 6 bases, leaving 14 bases of the junction unmatched.

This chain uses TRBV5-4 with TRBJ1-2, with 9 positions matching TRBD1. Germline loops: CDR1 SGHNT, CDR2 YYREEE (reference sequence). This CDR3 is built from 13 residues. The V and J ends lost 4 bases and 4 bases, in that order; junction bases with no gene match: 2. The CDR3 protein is CASSVDRGYGYTF. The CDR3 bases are TGTGCCAGCAGCGTGGACAGGGGCTATGGCTACACCTTC.

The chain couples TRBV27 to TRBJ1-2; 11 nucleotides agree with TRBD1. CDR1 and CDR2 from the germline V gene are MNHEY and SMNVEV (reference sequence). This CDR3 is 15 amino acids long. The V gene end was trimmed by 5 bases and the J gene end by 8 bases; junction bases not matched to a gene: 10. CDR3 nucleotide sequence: TGTGCCAGCAGTCCTCTTGGACAGGGGGCGGGAGGCTACACCTTC. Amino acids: CASSPLGQGAGGYTF.

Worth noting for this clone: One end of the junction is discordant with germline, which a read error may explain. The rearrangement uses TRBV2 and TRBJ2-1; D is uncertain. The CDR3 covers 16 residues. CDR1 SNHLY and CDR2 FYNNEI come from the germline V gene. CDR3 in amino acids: CASSEGPLVVWNEQFF. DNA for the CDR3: TGTGCCAGCAGCGAAGGTCCCCTAGTAGTTTGGAATGAGCAGTTCTTC.

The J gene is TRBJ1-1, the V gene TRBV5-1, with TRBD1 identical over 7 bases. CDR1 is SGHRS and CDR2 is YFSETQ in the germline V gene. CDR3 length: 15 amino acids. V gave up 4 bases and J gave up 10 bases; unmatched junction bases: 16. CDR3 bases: TGCGCCAGCAGCCCGGGAACAGGGGCGCCCTTGTTAGCTTTCTTT. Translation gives CASSPGTGAPLLAFF.

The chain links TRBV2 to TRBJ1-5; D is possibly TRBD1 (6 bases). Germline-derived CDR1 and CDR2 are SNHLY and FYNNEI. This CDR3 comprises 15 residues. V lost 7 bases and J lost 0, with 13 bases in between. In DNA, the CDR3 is TGTGCCAGCACCTATGGGACATCTAGCAATCAGCCCCAGCATTTT. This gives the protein CASTYGTSSNQPQHF. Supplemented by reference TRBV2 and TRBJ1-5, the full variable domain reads EPEVTQTPSHQVTQMGQEVILRCVPISNHLYFYWYRQILGQKVEFLVSFYNNEISEKSEIFDDQFSVERPDGSNFTLKIRSTKLEDSAMYFCASTYGTSSNQPQHFGDGTRLSIL.

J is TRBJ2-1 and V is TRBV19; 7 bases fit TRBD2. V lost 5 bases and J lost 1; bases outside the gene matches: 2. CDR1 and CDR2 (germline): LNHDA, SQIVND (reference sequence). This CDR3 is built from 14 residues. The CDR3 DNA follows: TGTGCCAGTAGTTCGGGGGGTTCCTACAATGAGCAGTTCTTC. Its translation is CASSSGGSYNEQFF.

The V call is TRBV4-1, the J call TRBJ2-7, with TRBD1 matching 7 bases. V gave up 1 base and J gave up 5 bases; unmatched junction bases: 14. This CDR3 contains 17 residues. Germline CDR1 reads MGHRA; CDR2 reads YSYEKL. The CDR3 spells CASSQAGIDRAPHEQYF. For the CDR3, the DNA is TGCGCCAGCAGCCAAGCCGGAATCGACAGGGCTCCCCACGAGCAGTACTTC.

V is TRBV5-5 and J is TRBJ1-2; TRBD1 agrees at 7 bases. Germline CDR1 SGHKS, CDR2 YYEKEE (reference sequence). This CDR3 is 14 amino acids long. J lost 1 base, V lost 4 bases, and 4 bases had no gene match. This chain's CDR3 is CASSRRQGNYGYTF. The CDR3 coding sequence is TGTGCCAGCAGCAGGAGACAGGGTAACTATGGCTACACCTTC.

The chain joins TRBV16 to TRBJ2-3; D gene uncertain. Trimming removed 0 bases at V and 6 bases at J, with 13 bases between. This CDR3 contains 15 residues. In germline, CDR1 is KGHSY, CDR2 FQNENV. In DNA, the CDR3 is TGTGCCAGCAGCCAATCGTCTAGGTCACCGGATACGCAGTATTTT. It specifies CASSQSSRSPDTQYF. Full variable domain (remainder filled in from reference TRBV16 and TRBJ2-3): GEEVAQTPKHLVRGEGQKAKLYCAPIKGHSYVFWYQQVLKNEFKFLISFQNENVFDETGMPKERFSAKCLPNSPCSLEIQATKLEDSAVYFCASSQSSRSPDTQYFGPGTRLTVL.

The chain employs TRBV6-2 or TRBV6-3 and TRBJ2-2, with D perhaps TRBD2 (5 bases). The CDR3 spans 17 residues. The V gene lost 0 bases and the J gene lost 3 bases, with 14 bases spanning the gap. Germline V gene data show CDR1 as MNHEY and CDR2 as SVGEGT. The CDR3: CASSYSITSEDTGELFF. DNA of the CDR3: TGTGCCAGCAGTTACTCGATAACGTCGGAGGACACCGGGGAGCTGTTTTTT.

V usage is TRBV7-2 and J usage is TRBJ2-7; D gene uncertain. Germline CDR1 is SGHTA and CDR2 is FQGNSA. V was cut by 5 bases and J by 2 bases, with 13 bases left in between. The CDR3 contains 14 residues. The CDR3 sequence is CASSPRRSAYEQYF. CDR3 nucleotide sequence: TGTGCCAGCAGCCCTCGGAGATCGGCCTACGAGCAGTACTTC. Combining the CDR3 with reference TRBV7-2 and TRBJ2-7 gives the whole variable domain GAGVSQSPSNKVTEKGKDVELRCDPISGHTALYWYRQSLGQGLEFLIYFQGNSAPDKSGLPSDRFSAERTGGSVSTLTIQRTQQEDSAVYLCASSPRRSAYEQYFGPGTRLTVT.

The DNA of the CDR3 is TGTGCCAGCAGCGTAGAAGGGGCCGGGTTGTATGAGCAGTTCTTC. Translating gives CASSVEGAGLYEQFF. The rearrangement joins TRBV9 to TRBJ2-1, with D possibly being TRBD1 (5 bases). The V gene's germline CDR1 is SGDLS and CDR2 YYNGEE. Trimming removed 0 bases at V and 8 bases at J, with 15 bases between. This CDR3 spans 15 amino acids.

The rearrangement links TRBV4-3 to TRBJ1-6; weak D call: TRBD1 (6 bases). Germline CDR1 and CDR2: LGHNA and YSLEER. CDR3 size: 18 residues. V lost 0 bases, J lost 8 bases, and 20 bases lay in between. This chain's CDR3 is CASSQDRHAGARDSPLHF. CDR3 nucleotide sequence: TGCGCCAGCAGCCAAGATAGGCACGCAGGGGCCCGGGATTCACCCCTCCACTTT.

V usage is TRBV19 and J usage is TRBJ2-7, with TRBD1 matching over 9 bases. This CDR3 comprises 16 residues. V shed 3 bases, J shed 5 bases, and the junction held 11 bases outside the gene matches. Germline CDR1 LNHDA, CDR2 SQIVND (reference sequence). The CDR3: CASSIANRGRRDEQYF. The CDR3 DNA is TGTGCCAGTAGTATCGCCAACAGGGGGCGAAGGGACGAGCAGTACTTC.

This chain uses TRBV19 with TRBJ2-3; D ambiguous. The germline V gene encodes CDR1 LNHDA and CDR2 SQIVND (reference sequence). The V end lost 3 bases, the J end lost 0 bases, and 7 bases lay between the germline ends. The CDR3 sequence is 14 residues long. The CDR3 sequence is CASSMAGSTDTQYF. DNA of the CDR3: TGTGCCAGTAGTATGGCAGGTAGCACAGATACGCAGTATTTT.

CDR3 sequence reads: CASRKQTYGYTF. In nucleotides, the CDR3 is TGTGCCAGCAGGAAACAGACGTATGGCTACACCTTC. The chain combines TRBV6-5 with TRBJ1-2, with D uncertain. This CDR3 is built from 12 residues. Germline CDR1 reads MNHEY; CDR2 reads SVGAGI. V was shortened by 6 bases and J by 5 bases, with 10 bases between the two germline ends.

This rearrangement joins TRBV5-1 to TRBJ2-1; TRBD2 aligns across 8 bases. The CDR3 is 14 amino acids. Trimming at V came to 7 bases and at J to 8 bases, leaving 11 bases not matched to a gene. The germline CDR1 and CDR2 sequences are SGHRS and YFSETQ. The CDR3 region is CASSPGTSFDEQFF. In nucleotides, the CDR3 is TGCGCCAGCTCGCCCGGGACTAGTTTCGATGAGCAGTTCTTC.

Here the CDR3 reads CASSDRDRGLTDTQYF. As DNA, the CDR3 is TGTGCCAGCAGTGACCGGGACAGGGGTTTAACAGATACGCAGTATTTT. The chain uses TRBV6-1 and TRBJ2-3, with TRBD1 identical over 10 bases. V lost 3 bases to trimming and J lost 3 bases; unmatched junction nucleotides: 6. Germline V lookup: CDR1 MNHNS, CDR2 SASEGT. The CDR3 totals 16 residues.

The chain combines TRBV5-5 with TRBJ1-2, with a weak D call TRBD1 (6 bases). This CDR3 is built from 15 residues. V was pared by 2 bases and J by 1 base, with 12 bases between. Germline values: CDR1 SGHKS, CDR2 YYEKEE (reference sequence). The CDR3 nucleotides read TGTGCCAGCAGCTTTGAAGGGGGAATTAACTATGGCTACACCTTC. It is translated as CASSFEGGINYGYTF.

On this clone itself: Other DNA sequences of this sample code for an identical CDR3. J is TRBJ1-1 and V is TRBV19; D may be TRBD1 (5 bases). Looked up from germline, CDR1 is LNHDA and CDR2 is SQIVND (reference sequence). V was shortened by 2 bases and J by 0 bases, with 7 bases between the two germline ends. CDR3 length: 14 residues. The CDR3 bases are TGTGCCAGTAGTATACAGGGAATGAACACTGAAGCTTTCTTT. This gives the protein CASSIQGMNTEAFF.

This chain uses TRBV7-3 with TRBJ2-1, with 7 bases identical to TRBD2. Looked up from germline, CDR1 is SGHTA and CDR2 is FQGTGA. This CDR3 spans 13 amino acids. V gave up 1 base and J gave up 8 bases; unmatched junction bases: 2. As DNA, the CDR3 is TGTGCCAGCAGCTTAAGTCGGGGGGATGAGCAGTTCTTC. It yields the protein CASSLSRGDEQFF.

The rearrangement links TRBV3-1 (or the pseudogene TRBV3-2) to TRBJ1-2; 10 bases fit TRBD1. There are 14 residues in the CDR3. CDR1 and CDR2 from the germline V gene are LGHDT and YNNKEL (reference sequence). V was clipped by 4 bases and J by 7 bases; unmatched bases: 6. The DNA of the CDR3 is TGTGCCAGCAGCCGCGGGGGACAGGGGTCTGGCTACACCTTC. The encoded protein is CASSRGGQGSGYTF.